A selection of T cell receptor beta chains follows, all from one sample in a study of human T cells and chemical hapten exposure. From the RACE reads, TCRdb called clonotypes with MiXCR, one entry per CDR3 protein. The sample lists under 100,000 distinct CDR3 sequences, approximately 9% seen once, with just over 2.5% in the top ten. The sequenced sample was whole blood, obtained in connection with sensitization to the hapten diphenylcyclopropenone (DPC). The receptors were gathered from a man in his forties with alopecia areata. Some clones in this sample may be carry-over from other donors' samples. The CDR3 runs from the conserved cysteine through the conserved F or W. D genes are given only for firm matches. A row's size may be missing; if present it is once, few, many or a size class.

D	V	J	size	DNA	CDR3
-	TRBV5-1	TRBJ2-3	-	TGCGCCAGCAGGGACTCGACAGGTAGCACAGATACGCAGTATTTT	CASRDSTGSTDTQYF
-	TRBV4-3	TRBJ1-2	many	TGCGCCAGCAGCCAAGACGGGCAGAACTATGGCTACACCTTC	CASSQDGQNYGYTF
-	TRBV12-3/TRBV12-4	TRBJ1-5	many	TGTGCCAGCAGTCTGACAGGCGGACAGCCCCAGCATTTT	CASSLTGGQPQHF
-	TRBV24-1	TRBJ2-1	many	TGTGCCACCAGCCCCACCGGCATCCTCACGGGTAATGAGCAGTTCTTC	CATSPTGILTGNEQFF
-	TRBV4-1	TRBJ2-3	many	TGCGCCAGCAGTCGAGGACTGGCGGGGAGCACAGATACGCAGTATTTT	CASSRGLAGSTDTQYF
-	TRBV28	TRBJ2-1	few	TGTGCCAGCAGTCCAAGTGGACTTTTCAGCTCCTACAATGAGCAGTTCTTC	CASSPSGLFSSYNEQFF
-	TRBV11-3	TRBJ2-1	few	TGTGCCAGCAGCTTAGCTATGGGGGGCAATGAGCAGTTCTTC	CASSLAMGGNEQFF
TRBD2	TRBV29-1	TRBJ2-5	few	TGCAGCGATAGCGGGAGGGCAGAGACCCAGTACTTC	CSDSGRAETQYF
TRBD1	TRBV27	TRBJ2-3	-	TGTGCCAGCAGTTGGCAGGGGGCGACAGATACGCAGTATTTT	CASSWQGATDTQYF
-	TRBV6-6	TRBJ2-7	-	TGTGCCAGCAGTCCGGAGGGCCTCTACGAGCAGTACTTC	CASSPEGLYEQYF
-	TRBV6-2/TRBV6-3	TRBJ1-5	-	TGTGCCAGCAGCCCCAGGGTAATCAATCAGCCCCAGCATTTT	CASSPRVINQPQHF
TRBD2	TRBV20-1	TRBJ2-3	few	TGCAGTGCTAGCCTTACGGGAGGGCCAAGCGTTACGCAGTATTTT	CSASLTGGPSVTQYF
TRBD2	TRBV7-7	TRBJ2-5	-	TGTGCTAGCAGCGGGGGGACGGGAGGTCCGGAGACCCAGTACTTC	CASSGGTGGPETQYF
-	TRBV7-9	TRBJ1-1	many	TGTGCCAGCAGCTTAGGGGGGACGGACGCTGAAGCTTTCTTT	CASSLGGTDAEAFF
TRBD2	TRBV20-1	TRBJ2-1	-	TGCAGTGCGCCGCCAGCGGGAGACTCCTACAATGAGCAGTTCTTC	CSAPPAGDSYNEQFF
-	TRBV14	TRBJ1-2	-	TGTGCCAGCAGCCAAGACAGGAACTATGGCTACACCTTC	CASSQDRNYGYTF
-	TRBV7-2	TRBJ2-2	-	TGTGCCAGCAGCTTAGCCGGGGCCCGGGGGGAGCTGTTTTTT	CASSLAGARGELFF
-	TRBV6-5	TRBJ2-5	few	TGTGCCAGCAGTAACAAGGCGGGACTTGGAGAGACCCAGTACTTC	CASSNKAGLGETQYF
-	TRBV6-1	TRBJ1-6	-	TGTGCCAGCAATCGCTCACCCCTCCACTTT	CASNRSPLHF
-	TRBV3-1	TRBJ2-1	few	TGTGCCAGCAGCCTCACGGGAATCAATGAGCAGTTCTTC	CASSLTGINEQFF
-	TRBV10-3	TRBJ2-1	-	TGTGCCATCACTCGCGATCTAGATGAGCAGTTCTTC	CAITRDLDEQFF
TRBD1	TRBV6-2/TRBV6-3	TRBJ1-4	many	TGTGCCAGCAGCCCGAACAGGGGGCCTAATGAAAAACTGTTTTTT	CASSPNRGPNEKLFF
TRBD2	TRBV12-3/TRBV12-4	TRBJ2-1	many	TGTGCCAGCGGAGGACTAGCGGGAGGGCCGAATGAGCAGTTCTTC	CASGGLAGGPNEQFF
-	TRBV30	TRBJ1-1	few	TGTGCCTGGACCCACGAGGGGGGCGCGGTGGGGAACACTGAAGCTTTCTTT	CAWTHEGGAVGNTEAFF
-	TRBV20-1	TRBJ2-3	many	TGCAGTGCTAGAGCCCCCGCCCGCGATACGCAGTATTTT	CSARAPARDTQYF
-	TRBV6-2/TRBV6-3	TRBJ2-3	few	TGTGCCAGCAGAAGTTACCGGGTCGCGAGCGGGGATACGCAGTATTTT	CASRSYRVASGDTQYF
-	TRBV7-2	TRBJ2-3	few	TGTGCCAGCAGCCTGGACGGCCCTAGCACAGATACGCAGTATTTT	CASSLDGPSTDTQYF
TRBD1	TRBV12-3/TRBV12-4	TRBJ1-5	once	TGTGTCAGCAGTCACCGGACAGGGGGCTTGGGGAATCAGCCCCAGCATTTT	CVSSHRTGGLGNQPQHF
-	TRBV12-3/TRBV12-4	TRBJ1-6	few	TGTGCCAGCAGTCTAACAGGGTCACCACCCCTCCACTTT	CASSLTGSPPLHF
-	TRBV11-2	TRBJ2-1	many	TGTGCCAGCAGCTTAGATTCCCGGGTCCGTCGGTTCTTC	CASSLDSRVRRFF